The 5 T cell receptor beta chains presented below share a single source sample, sequenced in a study of Ad26.COV2.S vaccination and SARS-CoV-2 variants. Treatment given: some 19 received Ad26.COV2.S at low or high dose, single or two shots; several received placebo; per-sample allocation not given. After the first vaccine or placebo injection, samples were drawn on day 63. Clones were read by immunoSEQ multiplex PCR, and TCRdb kept only the in-frame ones, dropping some. The repertoire holds roughly 390,000 clones, with about 88% as singletons. The specimen comprised peripheral blood, sampled in a trial of Ad26.COV2.S vaccine versus placebo. The receptors stem from a person between 18 and 65 years old who received the Ad26.COV2.S COVID-19 vaccine or a placebo.

The chain combines TRBV9 with TRBJ2-6; perhaps TRBD2 as D (6 bases). The CDR3 length is 16 residues. Trimming took off 4 bases at V and 0 bases at J, with 11 bases between the two ends. In germline, CDR1 is SGDLS, CDR2 YYNGEE. The CDR3 sequence: CASSPWGDSGANVLTF. The CDR3 bases are TGTGCCAGCAGCCCCTGGGGGGACTCTGGGGCCAACGTCCTGACTTTC.

This clone has more than one count but fewer than ten. This sample includes further DNA sequences coding for the same CDR3. In DNA, the CDR3 is TGTGCCAGCAGCCCCCTGGGATCGGGACAGTTCTTC. Translated, it gives CASSPLGSGQFF. The V gene is TRBV3-1 (or the pseudogene TRBV3-2), the J gene TRBJ2-1, with D possibly TRBD2 on 5 matching bases. Trimming left V 4 bases short and J 13 bases short, with 14 bases between. The CDR3 totals 12 residues. Germline loops: CDR1 LGHDT, CDR2 YNNKEL (reference sequence).

The J gene is TRBJ2-1, the V gene TRBV6-5; TRBD2 might be the D (6 bases). Germline-derived CDR1 and CDR2 are MNHEY and SVGAGI. The germline V and J ends were trimmed by 4 bases and 8 bases, with 15 bases remaining between them. The CDR3 contains 14 residues. Here the CDR3 DNA reads TGTGCCAGCAGTTTACTAGCCGTGTCCGATGAGCAGTTCTTC. Translation: CASSLLAVSDEQFF.

This clone has more than one count but fewer than ten. The chain employs TRBV5-5 and TRBJ1-1; D uncertain. Germline V gives CDR1 SGHKS, CDR2 YYEKEE (reference sequence). Trimming cost V 6 bases and J 5 bases, with 17 bases left between them. The CDR3 has 14 residues. The CDR3, as DNA: TGTGCCAGCAAACCTTTCCTCGGGGAGACTGAAGCTTTCTTT. This encodes CASKPFLGETEAFF.

The J gene is TRBJ1-2, the V gene TRBV2; possible D gene TRBD1, 5 bases. CDR1 and CDR2 from the germline V gene are SNHLY and FYNNEI. This CDR3 spans 14 amino acids. V gave up 5 bases and J gave up 1 base, with 11 bases separating them. The CDR3 reads CASSRQDSNYGYTF. In nucleotides, the CDR3 is TGTGCCAGCAGTCGACAAGACAGTAACTATGGCTACACCTTC.